The T cell receptor beta chain described here comes from a study of identical twins. Whole-study results and caveats: The more abundant beta clonotypes in cord blood had fewer insertions, and memory repertoires did not show this.

On this clonotype itself: The target antigen is unknown.

V lost 0 bases to trimming and J lost 2 bases, with 13 bases between them. Germline V gene lookup returns CDR1 MNHEY and CDR2 SVGAGI. The CDR3 covers 16 residues. With template switching, a universal primer site was added, and the cDNA carried unique molecular identifiers. TCRdb reanalysed the 5' RACE reads using MiXCR and keeps one entry per CDR3 protein. This sample has around 340,000 distinct CDR3 sequences; over 9% occur once, and the top ten carry approximately 7.6%. A further study also used this sample, focusing on yellow fever vaccine responses in identical twins.

This chain uses TRBV6-5 with TRBJ1-2; the D gene is possibly TRBD1 (5 bases). Sequenced: CD8+ T cells sorted from blood. The sequence was obtained from a woman aged 18 to 35 in good health. CDR3 DNA: TGTGCCAGCAGTTACTCGGCGGCAGGGCAAAACTATGGCTACACCTTC. This gives the protein CASSYSAAGQNYGYTF.